This T cell receptor (beta chain) is drawn from a study of blood T cell repertoires in COVID-19. Produced via immunoSEQ multiplex PCR; TCRdb's table is partial and in-frame only. Seen here are about 370,000 clones, approximately 92% observed once, and the top ten hold roughly 0.99%. Sequencing was done on a sample of PBMCs or T cells enriched from blood (not recorded which). The receptor's source is a young man who had recovered from COVID-19.

CDR3 DNA: TGTGCCAGCAGGAGACAGGCGCAATATCAGCCCCAGCATTTT. This encodes CASRRQAQYQPQHF. The V call is TRBV2, the J call TRBJ1-5, with a weak D call TRBD1 (6 bases). The CDR3 has 14 residues. Trimming stripped 6 bases from V and 5 bases from J, with 14 bases between. CDR1 is SNHLY, CDR2 FYNNEI, per germline.